This is a list of T cell receptor beta chains from one sample in a study of T cell clusters in autoimmune cytopenias. TCRdb reprocessed the multiplex PCR reads, keeping one entry per CDR3 protein, no DNA. The sample data list about 4,000 distinct CDR3 sequences. In addition, the sample was reused for a study of T cell repertoires in aging, cancer and after chemotherapy.

Sequencing was performed on peripheral blood. The origin of the receptors is a human donor with an autoimmune cytopenia or autoimmune hepatitis (not recorded which). CDR3s include the opening cysteine and the closing phenylalanine or tryptophan. Expanded clones get a size class; other rows say once, few or many, or leave the size out.

v_gene,j_gene,abundance,CDR3aa
TRBV6-5,TRBJ2-2,NA,CASSLSGTSGAFGELFF
TRBV19,TRBJ1-2,NA,CASSFTGGALYGYTF
TRBV15,TRBJ2-5,NA,CATSSTSWETQYF
TRBV5-6,TRBJ1-4,NA,CASSLTGPVEKLFF
TRBV18,TRBJ2-1,NA,CASSQGIRGSYNEQFF
TRBV11-3,TRBJ2-3,medium-sized,CASSSGHYADTQYF
TRBV18,TRBJ2-5,NA,CASSQGLAGGETQYF
TRBV11-1,TRBJ1-3,NA,CASSLGRGFSGNTIYF
TRBV19,TRBJ2-5,NA,CASQAGGQQKTQYF
TRBV6-5,TRBJ2-1,hyperexpanded,CASRAALEQFF
TRBV12-3/TRBV12-4,TRBJ2-3,medium-sized,CASGRVRADTQYF